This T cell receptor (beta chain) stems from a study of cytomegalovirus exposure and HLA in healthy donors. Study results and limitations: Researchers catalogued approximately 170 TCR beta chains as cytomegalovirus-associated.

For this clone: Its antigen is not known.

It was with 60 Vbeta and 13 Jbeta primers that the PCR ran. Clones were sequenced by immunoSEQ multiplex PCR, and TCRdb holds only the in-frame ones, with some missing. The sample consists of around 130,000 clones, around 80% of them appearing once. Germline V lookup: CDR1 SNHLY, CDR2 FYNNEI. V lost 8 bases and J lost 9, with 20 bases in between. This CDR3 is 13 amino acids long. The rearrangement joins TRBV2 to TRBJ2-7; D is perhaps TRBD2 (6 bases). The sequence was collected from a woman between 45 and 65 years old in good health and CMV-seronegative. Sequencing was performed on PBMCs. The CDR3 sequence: CASGPSVPPWQYV. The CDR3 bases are TGTGCCAGCGGTCCTAGCGTGCCTCCTTGGCAGTACGTC.